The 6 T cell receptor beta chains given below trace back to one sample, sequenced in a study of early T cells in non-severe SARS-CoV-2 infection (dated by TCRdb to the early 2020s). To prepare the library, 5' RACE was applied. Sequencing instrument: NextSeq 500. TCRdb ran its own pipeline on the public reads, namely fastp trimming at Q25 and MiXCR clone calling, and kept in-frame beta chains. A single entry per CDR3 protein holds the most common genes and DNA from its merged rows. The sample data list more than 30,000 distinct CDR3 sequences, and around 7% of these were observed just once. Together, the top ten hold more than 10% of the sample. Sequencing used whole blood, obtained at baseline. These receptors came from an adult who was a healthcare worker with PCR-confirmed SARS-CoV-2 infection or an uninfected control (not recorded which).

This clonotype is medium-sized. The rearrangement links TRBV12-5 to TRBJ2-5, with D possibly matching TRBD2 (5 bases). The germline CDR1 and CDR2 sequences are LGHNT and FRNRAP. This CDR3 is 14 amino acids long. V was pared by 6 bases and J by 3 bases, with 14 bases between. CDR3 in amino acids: CASGQSPGKETQYF. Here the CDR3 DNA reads TGTGCTAGTGGACAAAGTCCGGGAAAAGAGACCCAGTACTTC.

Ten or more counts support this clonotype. Written as DNA, the CDR3 is TGTGCCAGCAGCCAACGAGGAGTGAGCGGTGGCTACACCTTC. It specifies CASSQRGVSGGYTF. The chain recombines TRBV7-8 with TRBJ1-2, with no clear D. This CDR3 region has 14 residues. In germline, CDR1 is SGHVS, CDR2 FQNEAQ. The V end lost 5 bases, the J end lost 7 bases, and 17 bases lay between the germline ends.

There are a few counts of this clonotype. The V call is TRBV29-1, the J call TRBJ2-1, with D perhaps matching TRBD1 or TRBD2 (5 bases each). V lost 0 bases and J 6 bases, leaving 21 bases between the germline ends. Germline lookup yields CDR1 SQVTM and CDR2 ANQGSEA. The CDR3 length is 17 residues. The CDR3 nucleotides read TGCAGCGTTGAAGACTTGGACTGGGACCGTCGTGCCAATGAGCAGTTCTTC. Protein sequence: CSVEDLDWDRRANEQFF.

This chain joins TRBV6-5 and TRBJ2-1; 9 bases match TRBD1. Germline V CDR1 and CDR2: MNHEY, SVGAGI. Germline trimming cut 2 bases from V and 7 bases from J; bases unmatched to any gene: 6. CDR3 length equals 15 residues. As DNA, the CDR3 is TGTGCCAGCAGTTACACGGGACAGGGAGTTAATGAGCAGTTCTTC. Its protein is CASSYTGQGVNEQFF.

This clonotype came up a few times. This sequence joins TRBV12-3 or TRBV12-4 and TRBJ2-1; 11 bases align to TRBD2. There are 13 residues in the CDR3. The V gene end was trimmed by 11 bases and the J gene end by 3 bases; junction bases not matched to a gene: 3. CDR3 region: CAGGLAGYNEQFF. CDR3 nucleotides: TGTGCCGGCGGACTAGCGGGCTACAATGAGCAGTTCTTC.

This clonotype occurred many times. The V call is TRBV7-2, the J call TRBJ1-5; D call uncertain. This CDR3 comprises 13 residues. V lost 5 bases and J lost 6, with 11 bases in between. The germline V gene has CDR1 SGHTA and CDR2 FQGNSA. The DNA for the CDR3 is TGTGCCAGCAGCCGCAGCGAGGTTCAGCCCCAGCATTTT. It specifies CASSRSEVQPQHF.